These 13 T cell receptor beta chains share one sample of origin, sequenced in a study of OX40 agonist ivuxolimab in advanced cancers. Clones were read by immunoSEQ multiplex PCR, and TCRdb kept only the in-frame ones, dropping some. The sample has 65,000 to 100,000 clones, over 75% seen once. The specimen comprised CD4+ or CD8+ T cells sorted from blood, sampled in a trial of the OX40 agonist ivuxolimab. The receptor source for this set is an adult with an advanced solid tumor such as melanoma, head and neck, liver or kidney cancer.

This clone appeared a few times. V gene TRBV28 combines with J gene TRBJ2-7, with TRBD2 identical over 8 bases. The CDR3 contains 14 residues. V dropped 6 bases and J dropped 3; count of bases not matched to a gene: 7. CDR1 and CDR2 (germline): MDHEN, SYDVKM. The CDR3 region has the DNA TGTGCCAGCAGCTCTACTAGCGGTAGCTACGAGCAGTACTTC. The encoded protein is CASSSTSGSYEQYF.

This rearrangement joins TRBV4-1 to TRBJ2-7; 9 bases match TRBD1. V lost 4 bases and J lost 2; bases outside the gene matches: 6. CDR1 is MGHRA, CDR2 YSYEKL, per germline. The CDR3 runs to 15 residues. The CDR3 coding sequence is TGCGCCAGCAGCCTGGACAGGGGACCCACCTACGAGCAGTACTTC. Protein: CASSLDRGPTYEQYF.

The rearrangement links TRBV7-6 to TRBJ2-5, with TRBD1 matching over 7 bases. Germline values: CDR1 SGHVS, CDR2 FNYEAQ. The V segment lost 5 bases and the J segment 5 bases; nucleotides outside the gene matches: 23. CDR3 length: 19 amino acids. The chain's CDR3 is CASSHPMTGPVMRGETQYF. As DNA, the CDR3 is TGTGCCAGCAGCCACCCGATGACAGGGCCCGTTATGAGGGGGGAGACCCAGTACTTC.

The CDR3 bases are TGTGCCAGCTCACCAGAGACAGGGACAGAGACCCAGTACTTC. It encodes CASSPETGTETQYF. This chain joins TRBV18 and TRBJ2-5; TRBD1 agrees at 7 bases. Losses at the gene ends were 2 bases for V and 4 bases for J; bases not matched to a gene: 4. This CDR3 is built from 14 residues. Looked up from germline, CDR1 is KGHSH and CDR2 is LQKENI.

This clone was detected a few times. J is TRBJ2-1 and V is TRBV4-3; possible D gene TRBD1, 5 bases. The CDR3 spans 13 residues. Germline V gives CDR1 LGHNA, CDR2 YSLEER. Trimming removed 3 bases from V and 10 bases from J, with 13 bases in between. This CDR3 reads CASSQSTDSEQFF. In DNA, the CDR3 is TGCGCCAGCAGCCAGAGTACCGACAGCGAGCAGTTCTTC.

This chain connects TRBV7-9 to TRBJ2-1; TRBD2 is a possible D gene (6 bases). V was pared by 7 bases and J by 9 bases, with 22 bases between. This CDR3 has 15 residues. Germline V gene sequence: CDR1 SEHNR, CDR2 FQNEAQ (reference sequence). The chain's CDR3 is CASTFSGGQLGEQFF. The CDR3 DNA sequence: TGTGCCAGCACCTTTAGTGGAGGGCAGCTCGGTGAGCAGTTCTTC.

Only a few counts were recorded for this clone. The chain recombines TRBV19 with TRBJ2-7; D ambiguous. V was cut by 9 bases and J by 6 bases, with 12 bases left in between. The CDR3 contains 11 residues. Germline V gene sequence: CDR1 LNHDA, CDR2 SQIVND (reference sequence). The CDR3 DNA follows: TGTGCCAGCCCCCTCCCGGTCGAGCAGTACTTC. Amino acid sequence: CASPLPVEQYF.

The chain recombines TRBV30 with TRBJ1-3; 7 bases are a match to TRBD1. The germline gives CDR1 GTSNPN, CDR2 SVGIG (reference sequence). With V trimmed by 4 bases and J by 8 bases, 5 bases remained unmatched. The CDR3 is 12 residues long. The DNA for the CDR3 is TGTGCCTGGACCAAGGGGGCGGACACCATATATTTT. As protein: CAWTKGADTIYF.

This chain connects TRBV28 to TRBJ2-3; 7 nucleotides match TRBD2. Germline CDR1 MDHEN, CDR2 SYDVKM. V gave up 6 bases and J gave up 6 bases; unmatched junction bases: 15. This CDR3 is 16 amino acids long. CDR3: CASSSQGGEGRDTQYF. The CDR3 DNA is TGTGCCAGCAGCTCCCAAGGAGGGGAGGGCAGGGATACGCAGTATTTT.

This clone was picked up one time. The CDR3 region has the DNA TGTGCCAGCAGCCGGAGGTCCGGACTAGTGACCGGGGAGCTGTTTTTT. It codes for CASSRRSGLVTGELFF. The rearrangement uses TRBV5-4 and TRBJ2-2, with TRBD2 matching 7 bases. The CDR3 runs 16 residues. Germline CDR1 and CDR2: SGHNT and YYREEE (reference sequence). After removal of 4 bases from V and 5 bases from J, the junction contained 11 bases not matched to a gene.

The chain links TRBV5-4 to TRBJ1-4; 9 bases match TRBD1. The CDR3 consists of 17 residues. V was clipped by 4 bases and J by 7 bases; unmatched bases: 14. CDR1 is SGHNT, CDR2 YYREEE, per germline (reference sequence). The CDR3 loop is CASSRNRGLGSGEKLFF. CDR3 in DNA: TGTGCCAGCAGCCGGAACAGGGGGCTTGGTTCGGGTGAAAAACTGTTTTTT. The full variable domain, rest sourced from reference TRBV5-4 and TRBJ1-4, is ETGVTQSPTHLIKTRGQQVTLRCSSQSGHNTVSWYQQALGQGPQFIFQYYREEENGRGNFPPRFSGLQFPNYSSELNVNALELDDSALYLCASSRNRGLGSGEKLFFGSGTQLSVL.

This clone has just a few counts. The rearrangement joins TRBV7-2 to TRBJ2-5; no definite D call. V lost 5 bases to trimming and J lost 5 bases, with 15 bases between them. Germline V CDR1 and CDR2: SGHTA, FQGNSA. This CDR3 is built from 14 residues. The CDR3 region is CASSPSSGRETQYF. CDR3 DNA sequence: TGTGCCAGCAGCCCGAGCAGTGGACGGGAGACCCAGTACTTC.

This clone was recorded once. This sequence joins TRBV6-5 and TRBJ1-2; TRBD1 matches at 7 bases. Trimming at V came to 9 bases and at J to 4 bases, leaving 2 bases not matched to a gene. This CDR3 has 11 amino acids. Germline CDR1 is MNHEY and CDR2 is SVGAGI. CDR3 DNA: TGTGCCAGTGGACAGGTCTATGGCTACACCTTC. Its translation: CASGQVYGYTF.